Included here is one TCR beta chain sequence, with context. Its target is not known. Germline V gene sequence: CDR1 MDHEN, CDR2 SYDVKM. V shed 5 bases, J shed 4 bases, and the junction held 5 bases outside the gene matches. This CDR3 region has 14 residues. These data come from a study of T cell responses to AZD1222 COVID-19 vaccine. Points from the study as a whole: Nearly half of spike-specific TCRs reportedly go after variant regions that carry no mutations.

Assay used: immunoSEQ multiplex PCR; TCRdb lists only in-frame clones, some missing. The sample lists about 60,000 clones; around 87% were seen once. This chain joins TRBV28 and TRBJ1-5, with 7 bases matching TRBD1. The TCR originated in an adult in good health. Specimen: peripheral blood, collected on day 0 of AZD1222 vaccination. CDR3 nucleotides: TGTGCCAGCAGTATGACAGGGTTGAATCAGCCCCAGCATTTT. Translating it yields CASSMTGLNQPQHF.